This TCR beta chain came from a study of cytomegalovirus exposure and HLA in healthy donors (dated by TCRdb to about 2017). Looking at the study overall: A later analysis indicated that the 100 to 150 validation repertoires were generated on the platform also employed for the roughly 730 repertoires of the first cohort. The aim of the study was to test whether cataloging public T cell receptors could identify signatures of past pathogen exposure. A separate validation cohort of roughly 110 different subjects was used in addition to the roughly 670-subject first cohort. High-throughput TCR immunosequencing, statistical association of individual TCRs with disease status, and machine learning were combined to predict cytomegalovirus infection status.

To prepare the library, the immunoSEQ multiplex PCR assay was applied. The original pipeline was this. A statistical classification framework was developed to diagnose cytomegalovirus status using the catalog of TCR beta chain sequences. The table was pulled from immuneACCESS by TCRdb, which kept in-frame rearrangements only. Such tables lose some clones; where checked, under half of the loss comes from unresolved V genes, and the rest has no known cause. That table furnishes V, J and clone size, whereas the DNA furnished D and trimming. The table for this sample lists some 100,000 clones; about 91% of them were counted only once. About 1.8% of the sample comes from the top ten. Via the germline V gene, CDR1 is MDHEN and CDR2 SYDVKM. The CDR3 runs 15 residues from the cysteine to the phenylalanine. CDR3 DNA is the only sequence kept; it has 45 bases, read in frame from the first base. V drops 6 bases and J drops 5 bases, leaving 19 bases in between.

The study at large found these results: In a later analysis, TCRs clustered in the first cohort were found to also tend to co-occur in the 130 or so validation repertoires, with 90% to 95% of cluster scores above 0. While some public TCRs were present in many individuals, most TCR sequences turned up only very rarely across donors. It was suggested by the authors that the approach could potentially be generalized to other disease states and immunological phenotypes. A total of 164 TCR beta chains were listed by the study as associated with cytomegalovirus. All 120 repertoires were used to score co-occurrence in the validation cohort in a later analysis, because that analysis had no HLA typing for the cohort. The classifier was reported to diagnose cytomegalovirus status with high specificity and sensitivity in both the original and validation cohorts. In vitro tests confirmed that three of the cytomegalovirus-associated TCR beta chains recognize cytomegalovirus antigens.

The donors belonged to the validation cohort of around 130 subjects, which was separate from the approximately 660-subject first cohort. As regards this clone: No antigen is known for it. Base qualities were left out, and no much larger clone turns up one base away.

Rearrangement joined TRBV28 to TRBJ2-5; a confident D gene designation cannot be given. The sample comprised PBMCs. This clonotype originated in a man between 18 and 29 years old in good health and CMV-seronegative. The CDR3: CASSPTRINRETQYF. The sequenced DNA is TGTGCCAGCAGCCCAACGAGGATAAACCGGGAGACCCAGTACTTC. Beyond the CDR3, the reference TRBV28 and TRBJ2-5 genes provide the residues; the full variable domain reads: DVKVTQSSRYLVKRTGEKVFLECVQDMDHENMFWYRQDPGLGLRLIYFSYDVKMKEKGDIPEGYSVSREKKERFSLILESASTNQTSMYLCASSPTRINRETQYFGPGTRLLVL.